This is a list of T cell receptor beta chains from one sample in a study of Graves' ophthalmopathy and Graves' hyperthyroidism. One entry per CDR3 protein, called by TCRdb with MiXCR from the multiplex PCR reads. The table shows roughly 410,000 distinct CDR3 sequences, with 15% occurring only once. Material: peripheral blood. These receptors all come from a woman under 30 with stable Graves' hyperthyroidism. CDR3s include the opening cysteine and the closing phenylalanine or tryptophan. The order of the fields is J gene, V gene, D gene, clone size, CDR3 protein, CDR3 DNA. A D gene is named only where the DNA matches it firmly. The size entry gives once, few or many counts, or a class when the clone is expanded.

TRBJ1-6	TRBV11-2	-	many	CASSLQRLNSPLHF	TGTGCCAGCAGCTTGCAACGGTTAAATTCACCCCTCCACTTT
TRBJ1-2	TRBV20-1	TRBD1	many	CSARDPGTGGRGYTF	TGCAGTGCTAGAGATCCAGGGACAGGGGGTAGGGGCTACACCTTC
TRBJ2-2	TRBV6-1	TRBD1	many	CASSKGQGVTIGELFF	TGTGCCAGCAGTAAGGGACAGGGGGTAACGATCGGGGAGCTGTTTTTT
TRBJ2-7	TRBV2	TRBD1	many	CASRGTGSYEQYF	TGTGCCAGCAGGGGGACAGGGTCCTACGAGCAGTACTTC
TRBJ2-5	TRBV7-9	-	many	CASSPPQGFLETQYF	TGTGCCAGCAGCCCCCCCCAGGGGTTCTTGGAGACCCAGTACTTC
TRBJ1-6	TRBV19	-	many	CASIPGHGNSPLHF	TGTGCCAGTATTCCGGGACACGGCAATTCACCCCTCCACTTT
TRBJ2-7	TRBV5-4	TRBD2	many	CASSPRTSGSYEQYF	TGTGCCAGCAGCCCACGGACTAGCGGTTCCTACGAGCAGTACTTC
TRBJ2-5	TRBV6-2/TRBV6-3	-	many	CASSYGISKGTQYF	TGTGCCAGCAGTTACGGGATTTCCAAGGGGACCCAGTACTTC
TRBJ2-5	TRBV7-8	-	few	CASSSGPPGTQYF	TGTGCCAGCAGCTCGGGTCCGCCAGGGACCCAGTACTTC
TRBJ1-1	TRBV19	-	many	CASSIDARDTMNTEAFF	TGTGCCAGTAGTATAGATGCCCGGGACACCATGAACACTGAAGCTTTCTTT
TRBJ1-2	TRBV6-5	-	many	CASSYEPSYGYTF	TGTGCCAGCAGTTACGAACCGAGCTATGGCTACACCTTC
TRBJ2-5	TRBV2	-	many	CASKRAINRETQYF	TGTGCCAGCAAGAGGGCGATCAACCGGGAGACCCAGTACTTC
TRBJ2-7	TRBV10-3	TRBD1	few	CAISGPTGTGGGKSYEQYF	TGTGCCATCAGTGGCCCAACCGGGACAGGGGGCGGAAAGTCCTACGAGCAGTACTTC